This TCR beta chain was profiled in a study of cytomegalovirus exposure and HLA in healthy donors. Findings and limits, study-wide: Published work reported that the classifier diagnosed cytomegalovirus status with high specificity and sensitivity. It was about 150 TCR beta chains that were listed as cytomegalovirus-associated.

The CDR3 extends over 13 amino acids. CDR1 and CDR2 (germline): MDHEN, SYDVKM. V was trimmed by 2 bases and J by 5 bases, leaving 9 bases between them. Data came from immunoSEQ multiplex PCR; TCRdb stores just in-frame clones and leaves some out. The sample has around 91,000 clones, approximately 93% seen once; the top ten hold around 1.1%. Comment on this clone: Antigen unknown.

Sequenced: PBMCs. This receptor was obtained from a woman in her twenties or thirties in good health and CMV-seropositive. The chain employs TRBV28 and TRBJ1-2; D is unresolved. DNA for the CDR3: TGTGCCAGCAGTTTACCATCGCAGTATGGCTACACCTTC. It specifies CASSLPSQYGYTF.